One sample yielded the 29 T cell receptor beta chains listed below, sequenced in a study of blood T cell repertoires in COVID-19. Sequencing was performed with immunoSEQ multiplex PCR; in TCRdb, only in-frame clones are kept and a portion is missing. The table records about 250,000 clones, almost 85% of them present only once. Sequenced material: peripheral blood. These receptor sequences come from a middle-aged man with active or convalescent COVID-19.

A few counts support this clone. This chain links TRBV11-2 with TRBJ1-1; D is unresolved. Deletions cut 1 base from V and 5 bases from J, with 14 bases between. The V gene's germline CDR1 is SGHAT and CDR2 FQNNGV. CDR3 size: 15 residues. CDR3 region: CASSLAVRRVTEAFF. CDR3 coding DNA: TGTGCCAGCAGCTTAGCGGTCCGAAGAGTAACTGAAGCTTTCTTT.

The V call is TRBV7-2, the J call TRBJ2-3; possibly TRBD1 for D (5 bases). The V gene lost 5 bases and the J gene lost 0 bases, with 9 bases spanning the gap. The CDR3 has 14 residues. In germline, CDR1 is SGHTA, CDR2 FQGNSA. CDR3 loop: CASSQGWSTDTQYF. The CDR3 DNA follows: TGTGCCAGCAGCCAGGGATGGAGCACAGATACGCAGTATTTT. The full variable domain, with the rest looked up from reference TRBV7-2 and TRBJ2-3, is GAGVSQSPSNKVTEKGKDVELRCDPISGHTALYWYRQSLGQGLEFLIYFQGNSAPDKSGLPSDRFSAERTGGSVSTLTIQRTQQEDSAVYLCASSQGWSTDTQYFGPGTRLTVL.

This clone was picked up one time. This sequence joins TRBV30 and TRBJ1-6; D call uncertain. CDR1 and CDR2 from the germline V gene are GTSNPN and SVGIG (reference sequence). The CDR3 runs to 12 residues. The V and J ends lost 5 bases and 8 bases respectively, with 10 bases between them. Written as DNA, the CDR3 is TGTGCCTGGGGCAGGAGGGATTCACCCCTCCACTTT. Protein sequence: CAWGRRDSPLHF.

V is TRBV18 and J is TRBJ2-1; 11 bases agree with TRBD1. The CDR3 covers 15 residues. With V trimmed by 2 bases and J by 8 bases, 5 bases remained unmatched. Germline V gene data show CDR1 as KGHSH and CDR2 as LQKENI. The CDR3 nucleotides read TGTGCCAGCTCACCAATGGGACAGGGGGTCGATGAGCAGTTCTTC. As protein: CASSPMGQGVDEQFF.

The J gene is TRBJ1-1, the V gene TRBV19; D is ambiguous. The germline V and J ends were trimmed by 5 bases and 4 bases, with 17 bases remaining between them. The germline V gene has CDR1 LNHDA and CDR2 SQIVND (reference sequence). The length of the CDR3 is 15 residues. The CDR3 DNA is TGTGCCAGTAGTCCTCTGACAAACGCGGGCACTGAAGCTTTCTTT. Its protein is CASSPLTNAGTEAFF. The variable domain in full, with the rest retrieved from reference TRBV19 and TRBJ1-1, is DGGITQSPKYLFRKEGQNVTLSCEQNLNHDAMYWYRQDPGQGLRLIYYSQIVNDFQKGDIAEGYSVSREKKESFPLTVTSAQKNPTAFYLCASSPLTNAGTEAFFGQGTRLTVV.

V gene TRBV6-5 combines with J gene TRBJ1-1; D possibly corresponds to TRBD1 (6 bases). The germline V and J ends were trimmed by 3 bases and 1 base, with 9 bases remaining between them. The length of the CDR3 is 14 residues. CDR1 MNHEY and CDR2 SVGAGI come from the germline V gene. Written as DNA, the CDR3 is TGTGCCAGCAGTTATTTGGACAGGAACACTGAAGCTTTCTTT. Its translation: CASSYLDRNTEAFF.

This rearrangement joins TRBV19 to TRBJ1-5, with a possible D match to TRBD1 (5 bases). CDR3 size: 15 residues. The ends were cut back, 4 bases at V and 0 bases at J, with 10 bases in the middle. Germline V CDR1 and CDR2: LNHDA, SQIVND (reference sequence). DNA of the CDR3: TGTGCCAGTAGTAGGACATCCTATAGCAATCAGCCCCAGCATTTT. It codes for CASSRTSYSNQPQHF.

V usage is TRBV7-9 and J usage is TRBJ2-7, with TRBD1 matching over 11 bases. The V gene end was trimmed by 5 bases and the J gene end by 6 bases; junction bases not matched to a gene: 6. Germline CDR1 reads SEHNR; CDR2 reads FQNEAQ (reference sequence). The CDR3 extends over 14 amino acids. For the CDR3, the DNA is TGTGCCAGCAGCCCAGGGACAGGGGGAGTCGAGCAGTACTTC. It specifies CASSPGTGGVEQYF.

The rearrangement links TRBV11-3 to TRBJ2-5, with D possibly being TRBD1 (6 bases). CDR3 length: 15 residues. CDR1 is SGHNT, CDR2 YENEEA, per germline. V lost 5 bases to trimming and J lost 5 bases, with 18 bases between them. CDR3 coding DNA: TGTGCCAGCAGCCCAACAGCCAGGGGCTCGGAGACCCAGTACTTC. Encoded protein: CASSPTARGSETQYF.

The V call is TRBV5-6, the J call TRBJ1-1; perhaps TRBD1 as D (5 bases). Between the trimmed V and J ends, which lost 4 bases and 3 bases, there was a span of 22 bases. The CDR3 has 17 residues. Germline lookup yields CDR1 SGHDT and CDR2 YYEEEE. The CDR3 loop reads CASSLPGWGPMDTEAFF. CDR3 coding DNA: TGTGCCAGCAGCCTCCCGGGTTGGGGCCCTATGGACACTGAAGCTTTCTTT. The full variable domain, with the rest looked up from reference TRBV5-6 and TRBJ1-1, is DAGVTQSPTHLIKTRGQQVTLRCSPKSGHDTVSWYQQALGQGPQFIFQYYEEEERQRGNFPDRFSGHQFPNYSSELNVNALLLGDSALYLCASSLPGWGPMDTEAFFGQGTRLTVV.

The chain is built from TRBV18 and TRBJ1-2; D not certain. The CDR3 length is 12 residues. Per the germline V gene, CDR1 is KGHSH and CDR2 is LQKENI. Trimming removed 6 bases from V and 5 bases from J, with 10 bases in between. Here the CDR3 DNA reads TGTGCCAGCTCCCTGAATAGTTATGGCTACACCTTC. Its translation: CASSLNSYGYTF.

The chain recombines TRBV12-3 or TRBV12-4 with TRBJ2-3; maybe TRBD2 (5 bases). V dropped 6 bases and J dropped 3 bases, with 7 bases sitting between them. CDR3 length equals 12 residues. This CDR3 is CASRLGTDTQYF. In DNA, the CDR3 is TGTGCCAGCAGACTAGGGACAGATACGCAGTATTTT.

This clone has more than one count but fewer than ten. The gene calls are TRBV6-5 and TRBJ1-2, with 11 bases fitting TRBD1. V dropped 5 bases and J dropped 6; count of bases not matched to a gene: 2. Looked up from germline, CDR1 is MNHEY and CDR2 is SVGAGI. The CDR3 is 13 amino acids. The CDR3 region has the DNA TGTGCCAGCAGTCGGACAGGGGGCCATGGCTACACCTTC. This codes for CASSRTGGHGYTF.

This chain connects TRBV19 to TRBJ1-5; 7 bases fit TRBD1. CDR1 and CDR2 from the germline V gene are LNHDA and SQIVND (reference sequence). V lost 6 bases to trimming and J lost 4 bases; unmatched junction nucleotides: 9. The CDR3 length is 15 residues. CDR3 bases: TGTGCCAGTAGCTCCCGGGACAGAGGTAATCAGCCCCAGCATTTT. It specifies CASSSRDRGNQPQHF.

V gene TRBV5-5 combines with J gene TRBJ1-1; 7 nucleotides line up with TRBD1. J lost 11 bases, V lost 4 bases, and 17 bases had no gene match. Per the germline V gene, CDR1 is SGHKS and CDR2 is YYEKEE (reference sequence). The CDR3 is 15 residues long. The CDR3 protein is CASSGTELSSSDAFF. CDR3 DNA: TGTGCCAGCAGCGGGACAGAACTCAGCAGTTCCGACGCTTTCTTT.

CDR3 in DNA: TGTGCCAGCAGTCCAGCCGGACTACTAGCCAAAAACATTCAGTACTTC. Translating it yields CASSPAGLLAKNIQYF. The chain uses TRBV28 and TRBJ2-4; D is possibly TRBD2 (6 bases). The CDR3 is 16 residues long. CDR1 and CDR2 from the germline V gene are MDHEN and SYDVKM. V lost 5 bases to trimming and J lost 0 bases, with 14 bases between them.

The chain recombines TRBV4-1 with TRBJ1-5; TRBD1 agrees at 8 bases. The CDR3 is 13 amino acids. V was clipped by 6 bases and J by 4 bases; unmatched bases: 2. Germline CDR1 and CDR2: MGHRA and YSYEKL. The CDR3 sequence: CASRDRENQPQHF. CDR3 DNA sequence: TGCGCCAGCAGGGACAGGGAAAATCAGCCCCAGCATTTT.

This clone was detected only once. V and J are TRBV7-8 and TRBJ1-5, with 11 bases fitting TRBD1. After removal of 3 bases from V and 7 bases from J, the junction contained 5 bases not matched to a gene. Germline V lookup: CDR1 SGHVS, CDR2 FQNEAQ. This CDR3 comprises 15 residues. CDR3 DNA sequence: TGTGCCAGCAGCTTGGGACAGGGGGGACACCAGCCCCAGCATTTT. This gives the protein CASSLGQGGHQPQHF.

This clone was detected once. V is TRBV13 and J is TRBJ2-5; TRBD1 matches at 10 bases. Germline values: CDR1 PRHDT, CDR2 FYEKMQ (reference sequence). V shed 0 bases and J 5 bases; nucleotides not matched to a gene: 9. The CDR3 sequence is 17 residues long. CDR3 amino acids: CASSLGGTGAWGETQYF. The CDR3 bases are TGTGCCAGCAGCTTAGGCGGGACAGGGGCCTGGGGGGAGACCCAGTACTTC.

This clone has just one count. This chain links TRBV28 with TRBJ2-7; 7 nucleotides match TRBD2. CDR1 and CDR2 from the germline V gene are MDHEN and SYDVKM. Germline trimming cut 6 bases from V and 4 bases from J; bases unmatched to any gene: 6. CDR3 size: 13 residues. CDR3 in DNA: TGTGCCAGCAGCCGGGGACTAAAGTACGAGCAGTACTTC. As protein: CASSRGLKYEQYF.

Comment on this clone: One end of the junction varies from germline; a read error may be responsible. The chain joins TRBV5-3 to TRBJ1-1, with TRBD1 matching over 7 bases. TRBV5-3 is flagged as an ORF with uncertain function. This CDR3 has 17 amino acids. The CDR3 region is CVRSKPGQSILNTEAFF. The CDR3 nucleotides read TGTGTCAGAAGTAAACCGGGACAGAGCATACTGAACACTGAAGCTTTCTTT.

The chain joins TRBV6-5 to TRBJ1-5; D call uncertain. The V gene lost 0 bases and the J gene lost 4 bases, with 10 bases spanning the gap. This CDR3 region has 15 residues. CDR1 and CDR2 from the germline V gene are MNHEY and SVGAGI. The chain's CDR3 is CASSYSTTGNQPQHF. The CDR3 DNA is TGTGCCAGCAGTTACTCGACCACGGGGAATCAGCCCCAGCATTTT.

The genes are TRBV27 and TRBJ2-1, with unresolved D. The CDR3 consists of 16 residues. Germline V gene sequence: CDR1 MNHEY, CDR2 SMNVEV (reference sequence). Trimming removed 3 bases at V and 0 bases at J, with 12 bases between. Written as DNA, the CDR3 is TGTGCCAGCAGTTTCCGGAGCACCAGCTCCTACAATGAGCAGTTCTTC. Protein sequence: CASSFRSTSSYNEQFF.

This clone was counted only a few times. This CDR3 is also generated by other DNA sequences in the sample. This sequence joins TRBV2 and TRBJ1-1, with D possibly being TRBD1 (6 bases). CDR1 SNHLY and CDR2 FYNNEI come from the germline V gene. The germline V and J ends were trimmed by 4 bases and 0 bases, with 9 bases remaining between them. CDR3 size: 14 residues. The CDR3 sequence is CASSGTGMNTEAFF. DNA of the CDR3: TGTGCCAGCAGTGGAACAGGGATGAACACTGAAGCTTTCTTT.

The CDR3 loop reads CAWRRAGRGNEQFF. In nucleotides, the CDR3 is TGTGCCTGGAGGCGGGCGGGCCGAGGCAATGAGCAGTTCTTC. The gene calls are TRBV30 and TRBJ2-1; tentative D call: TRBD2 (5 bases). CDR1 and CDR2 from the germline V gene are GTSNPN and SVGIG (reference sequence). CDR3 size: 14 residues. Trimming took off 3 bases at V and 6 bases at J, with 15 bases between the two ends.

This rearrangement joins TRBV4-3 to TRBJ2-7; D might be TRBD1 (6 bases). The CDR3 covers 15 residues. Germline CDR1 and CDR2: LGHNA and YSLEER. The germline V and J ends were trimmed by 0 bases and 4 bases, with 13 bases remaining between them. The CDR3 sequence: CASSQDFGQGYEQYF. The DNA of the CDR3 is TGCGCCAGCAGCCAAGATTTCGGGCAGGGGTACGAGCAGTACTTC.

J is TRBJ1-3 and V is TRBV5-1; tentative D call: TRBD1 (5 bases). Trimming pared 2 bases from V and 8 bases from J, leaving 14 bases between. The CDR3 extends over 14 amino acids. Germline V gene sequence: CDR1 SGHRS, CDR2 YFSETQ. CDR3 loop: CASSLSNPGDTIYF. The CDR3 DNA follows: TGCGCCAGCAGCTTAAGTAACCCGGGGGACACCATATATTTT.

The chain carries TRBV7-8 and TRBJ1-5; no firm D call. Per the germline V gene, CDR1 is SGHVS and CDR2 is FQNEAQ. There are 14 residues in the CDR3. Trimming cost V 5 bases and J 3 bases, with 11 bases left between them. CDR3 in amino acids: CASSPGSYNQPQHF. Here the CDR3 DNA reads TGTGCCAGCAGCCCCGGGTCGTACAATCAGCCCCAGCATTTT.

The rearrangement uses TRBV7-3 and TRBJ2-3; D might be TRBD2 (6 bases). In germline, CDR1 is SGHTA, CDR2 FQGTGA. This CDR3 has 15 amino acids. Trimming removed 5 bases from V and 4 bases from J, with 16 bases in between. CDR3 bases: TGTGCCAGCAGCCCGGGGACTGATCCGGCAGATACGCAGTATTTT. Residues: CASSPGTDPADTQYF. Full variable domain (outside the CDR3, taken from reference TRBV7-3 and TRBJ2-3): GAGVSQTPSNKVTEKGKYVELRCDPISGHTALYWYRQSLGQGPEFLIYFQGTGAADDSGLPNDRFFAVRPEGSVSTLKIQRTERGDSAVYLCASSPGTDPADTQYFGPGTRLTVL.